The following is a T cell receptor (beta chain) sequence with its context. Its antigen is as yet unknown. V was shortened by 2 bases and J by 13 bases, with 11 bases between the two germline ends. The CDR3 is 11 residues long. Per the germline V gene, CDR1 is ENHRY and CDR2 is SYGVKD. Use of 60 Vbeta and 13 Jbeta primers characterized the PCR. Data came from immunoSEQ multiplex PCR; TCRdb stores just in-frame clones and leaves some out. The sample has about 120,000 clones, about four fifths seen once; the top ten hold 8% to 9%. This specimen comes from a study of cytomegalovirus exposure and HLA in healthy donors. Study-wide results and limits: An assumption of roughly uniform sequencing depth across donors underlay the presence/absence analyses. In vitro testing confirmed three CMV-associated chains as specific for CMV antigens.

This sequence originates from a female donor in good health and CMV-seropositive. This chain links TRBV10-3 with TRBJ1-2; possible D gene TRBD1, 5 bases. The source material was PBMCs. Here the CDR3 reads CAISEGSGLTF. The CDR3 nucleotides read TGTGCCATCAGTGAGGGGTCAGGGCTCACCTTC.